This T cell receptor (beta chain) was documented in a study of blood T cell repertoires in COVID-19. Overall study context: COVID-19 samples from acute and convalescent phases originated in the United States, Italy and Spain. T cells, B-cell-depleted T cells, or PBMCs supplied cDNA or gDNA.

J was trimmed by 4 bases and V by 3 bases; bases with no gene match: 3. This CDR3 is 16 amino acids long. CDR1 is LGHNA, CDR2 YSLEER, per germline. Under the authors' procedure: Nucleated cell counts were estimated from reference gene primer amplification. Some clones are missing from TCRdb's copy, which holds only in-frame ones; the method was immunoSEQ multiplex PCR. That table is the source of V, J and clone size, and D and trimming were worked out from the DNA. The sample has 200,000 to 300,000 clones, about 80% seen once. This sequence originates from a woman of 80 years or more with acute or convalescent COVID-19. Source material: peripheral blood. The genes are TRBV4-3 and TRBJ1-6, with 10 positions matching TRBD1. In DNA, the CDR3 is TGCGCCAGCAGCCATCGACAGGGGGCATATAATTCACCCCTCCACTTT. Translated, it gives CASSHRQGAYNSPLHF.